The 23 T cell receptor beta chains presented below share a single source sample, sequenced in a study of cytomegalovirus exposure and HLA in healthy donors. 60 Vbeta and 13 Jbeta primers were used in PCR. Repertoires were generated with immunoSEQ multiplex PCR, while TCRdb's copy carries only in-frame clones and drops some. The table shows around 140,000 clones, with about 80% occurring only once. The material sequenced was PBMCs. All receptors derive from a woman aged 55 to 70 in good health and CMV-seropositive.

V is TRBV6-5 and J is TRBJ2-5, with 9 bases fitting TRBD1. The end of the DNA is better explained by TRBJ2-7, so the J call may be wrong. The CDR3 consists of 14 residues. Per germline, CDR1 MNHEY and CDR2 SVGAGI. CDR3 nucleotide sequence: TGTGCCAGCAGAGCCGACAGGGGGGTTTACGAGCAGTACTTC. It yields the protein CASRADRGVYEQYF.

Only one count was recorded for this clone. The rearrangement uses TRBV7-2 and TRBJ2-7; D is unresolved. The CDR3 sequence is 14 residues long. Trimming cost V 5 bases and J 0 bases, with 11 bases left between them. Germline CDR1 reads SGHTA; CDR2 reads FQGNSA. The CDR3 is CASSPQTSSYEQYF. The CDR3 DNA follows: TGTGCCAGCAGCCCCCAGACTTCCTCCTACGAGCAGTACTTC.

The gene calls are TRBV28 and TRBJ1-2; 9 bases match TRBD1. From germline, CDR1 is MDHEN and CDR2 SYDVKM. The V and J ends lost 5 bases and 5 bases, in that order; junction bases with no gene match: 6. The CDR3 length is 14 residues. The CDR3 DNA reads as TGTGCCAGCAGTGAACAGGGGGCTGAGTATGGCTACACCTTC. Residues: CASSEQGAEYGYTF.

V is TRBV7-9 and J is TRBJ1-1; 7 bases align to TRBD1. After removal of 5 bases from V and 5 bases from J, the junction contained 2 bases not matched to a gene. Per germline, CDR1 SEHNR and CDR2 FQNEAQ (reference sequence). The CDR3 length is 12 residues. This chain's CDR3 is CASSQGGTEAFF. CDR3 nucleotide sequence: TGTGCCAGCAGCCAGGGGGGTACTGAAGCTTTCTTT.

This sequence joins TRBV4-3 and TRBJ2-7, with D perhaps matching TRBD2 (5 bases). The CDR3 extends over 13 amino acids. V lost 0 bases and J lost 6, with 9 bases in between. Germline assignment: CDR1 LGHNA and CDR2 YSLEER. The chain's CDR3 is CASSQETKFEQYF. CDR3 coding DNA: TGCGCCAGCAGCCAAGAGACTAAGTTCGAGCAGTACTTC.

The DNA for the CDR3 is TGTGCCAGCAGTTTAGGGGACAGGGGGTTCTTGACCAAAAACATTCAGTACTTC. Amino acids: CASSLGDRGFLTKNIQYF. This rearrangement joins TRBV28 to TRBJ2-4; 11 bases are shared with TRBD1. The CDR3 runs to 18 residues. The ends lost 2 bases at V and 2 bases at J; junction bases unmatched: 8. CDR1 is MDHEN and CDR2 is SYDVKM in the germline V gene.

The chain combines TRBV5-6 with TRBJ1-6; 9 bases fit TRBD1. This CDR3 region has 15 residues. Per germline, CDR1 SGHDT and CDR2 YYEEEE. The V segment lost 4 bases and the J segment 8 bases; nucleotides outside the gene matches: 7. The CDR3 DNA sequence: TGTGCCAGCAGCCATAACAGGGGGCGCGATTCACCCCTCCACTTT. It yields the protein CASSHNRGRDSPLHF.

V is TRBV4-1 and J is TRBJ1-2; D might be TRBD1 (6 bases). V was trimmed by 4 bases and J by 5 bases, leaving 17 bases between them. CDR3 length equals 15 residues. From germline, CDR1 is MGHRA and CDR2 YSYEKL. The CDR3 bases are TGCGCCAGCAGCCGGCCGACCGGGACAAGTTATGGCTACACCTTC. Its protein product is CASSRPTGTSYGYTF.

This clone was observed a single time. The CDR3 bases are TGTGCCAGCAGAGAGGCGACTAGCTCGTTTTACGAGCAGTACTTC. Its protein product is CASREATSSFYEQYF. V is TRBV28 and J is TRBJ2-7, with 7 positions matching TRBD2. Germline CDR1 and CDR2: MDHEN and SYDVKM. The CDR3 extends over 15 amino acids. The junction had 12 bases not matched to a gene; V was cut back by 6 bases and J by 4 bases.

The chain uses TRBV5-1 and TRBJ2-5; D perhaps matches TRBD2 (5 bases). This CDR3 has 12 amino acids. CDR1 is SGHRS and CDR2 is YFSETQ in the germline V gene. V shed 5 bases and J shed 7 bases, with 12 bases lying between them. In DNA form, the CDR3 reads TGCGCCAGCAGTCGCGATCGGGGGACCCAGTACTTC. As protein: CASSRDRGTQYF.

The chain uses TRBV28 and TRBJ2-7; TRBD2 aligns across 8 bases. Germline V gives CDR1 MDHEN, CDR2 SYDVKM. This CDR3 region has 16 residues. V was clipped by 4 bases and J by 3 bases; unmatched bases: 11. This CDR3 reads CASSSWTSRGGYEQYF. The DNA for the CDR3 is TGTGCCAGCAGTTCCTGGACTAGCCGGGGCGGCTACGAGCAGTACTTC.

The chain recombines TRBV2 with TRBJ2-7, with TRBD1 matching over 7 bases. The CDR3 extends over 13 amino acids. Trimming cost V 6 bases and J 5 bases; bases outside gene matches: 7. Germline CDR1 and CDR2: SNHLY and FYNNEI. The CDR3 sequence: CASRSTGIHEQYF. The CDR3, as DNA: TGTGCCAGCAGGTCGACAGGGATCCACGAGCAGTACTTC.

This clone appeared a few times. V gene TRBV4-1 combines with J gene TRBJ1-4; 7 bases match TRBD1. The V segment lost 5 bases and the J segment 3 bases; nucleotides outside the gene matches: 18. Germline CDR1 MGHRA, CDR2 YSYEKL. The CDR3 consists of 19 residues. The DNA of the CDR3 is TGCGCCAGCAGCGCCCTCGGGGCAGGGGGGTTAGGAGCTAATGAAAAACTGTTTTTT. Translation gives CASSALGAGGLGANEKLFF.

Here the CDR3 reads CASSLMTANEQFF. The CDR3 DNA sequence: TGTGCCAGCAGCTTGATGACAGCCAATGAGCAGTTCTTC. This chain connects TRBV5-4 to TRBJ2-1; weak D call: TRBD1 (5 bases). The CDR3 is made up of 13 amino acids. Deletions cut 1 base from V and 6 bases from J, with 8 bases between. The germline gives CDR1 SGHNT, CDR2 YYREEE (reference sequence).

V gene TRBV7-9 combines with J gene TRBJ2-6; D is possibly TRBD1 (6 bases). Trimming took 3 bases from V and 0 from J, leaving 12 bases between them. This CDR3 is built from 17 residues. Germline values: CDR1 SEHNR, CDR2 FQNEAQ (reference sequence). Here the CDR3 DNA reads TGTGCCAGCAGCTTGGGACAAGGGACCTCTGGGGCCAACGTCCTGACTTTC. Protein product: CASSLGQGTSGANVLTF.

In DNA form, the CDR3 reads TGTGCCAGCAGGGCGCAAAGCTCCTACGAGCAGTACTTC. This codes for CASRAQSSYEQYF. This chain connects TRBV19 to TRBJ2-7, with D tentatively TRBD1 (5 bases). Germline-derived CDR1 and CDR2 are LNHDA and SQIVND (reference sequence). The V gene lost 9 bases and the J gene lost 0 bases, with 12 bases spanning the gap. The CDR3 length is 13 residues.

The chain is built from TRBV5-1 and TRBJ2-5, with TRBD2 as a possible D gene (6 bases). The germline gives CDR1 SGHRS, CDR2 YFSETQ. The CDR3 spans 15 residues. The germline V and J ends were trimmed by 4 bases and 5 bases, with 18 bases remaining between them. CDR3 bases: TGCGCCAGCAGCATCTCACCTAGCGTGGCGGAGACCCAGTACTTC. Protein: CASSISPSVAETQYF.

The J gene is TRBJ1-2, the V gene TRBV19; no definite D call. The V end lost 3 bases, the J end lost 1 base, and 6 bases lay between the germline ends. CDR1 and CDR2 from the germline V gene are LNHDA and SQIVND (reference sequence). The CDR3 spans 13 residues. The CDR3 protein is CASSIAVNYGYTF. DNA for the CDR3: TGTGCCAGTAGTATCGCGGTTAACTATGGCTACACCTTC.

The chain links TRBV9 to TRBJ2-1; 10 bases map to TRBD2. The CDR3 loop spans 16 amino acids. The trim removed 0 bases at V and 8 bases at J, leaving 8 bases unmatched. Germline V lookup: CDR1 SGDLS, CDR2 YYNGEE. The CDR3 loop is CASSVAPTSGSDEQFF. The CDR3 nucleotides are TGTGCCAGCAGCGTAGCCCCGACTAGCGGGTCCGATGAGCAGTTCTTC.

The V call is TRBV7-8, the J call TRBJ2-1, with 8 bases lining up with TRBD2. V lost 5 bases and J lost 2; bases outside the gene matches: 8. The CDR3 has 16 amino acids. The germline V gene encodes CDR1 SGHVS and CDR2 FQNEAQ. The CDR3 coding sequence is TGTGCCAGCAGCCTCCACGGACTAGCCCCCTACAATGAGCAGTTCTTC. The encoded protein is CASSLHGLAPYNEQFF.

On this clone: At one end the junction does not follow the germline gene, possibly because of a read error. The J gene is TRBJ2-1, the V gene TRBV7-7; TRBD2 aligns across 13 bases. Germline V gives CDR1 SSHAT, CDR2 FNYEAQ (reference sequence). The CDR3 is 16 residues long. In DNA form, the CDR3 reads TGTGCTAGCAGCAAAGGACTAGCGGGAGCCCTCAATGAGCAGTTCTTC. It yields the protein CASSKGLAGALNEQFF.

The gene calls are TRBV2 and TRBJ2-5; 8 positions match TRBD2. The ends lost 7 bases at V and 4 bases at J; junction bases unmatched: 11. From germline, CDR1 is SNHLY and CDR2 FYNNEI. This CDR3 is 15 amino acids long. For the CDR3, the DNA is TGTGCCAGCAACCAAGCGGGAGCCACTACAGAGACCCAGTACTTC. It yields the protein CASNQAGATTETQYF.

This clone was detected only a few times. The J gene is TRBJ2-2, the V gene TRBV11-3, with D tentatively TRBD2 (5 bases). Trimming cost V 5 bases and J 3 bases, with 10 bases left between them. Germline lookup yields CDR1 SGHNT and CDR2 YENEEA. The CDR3 runs to 14 residues. The CDR3 region is CASSPAAYTGELFF. The CDR3 bases are TGTGCCAGCAGCCCAGCGGCTTACACCGGGGAGCTGTTTTTT.